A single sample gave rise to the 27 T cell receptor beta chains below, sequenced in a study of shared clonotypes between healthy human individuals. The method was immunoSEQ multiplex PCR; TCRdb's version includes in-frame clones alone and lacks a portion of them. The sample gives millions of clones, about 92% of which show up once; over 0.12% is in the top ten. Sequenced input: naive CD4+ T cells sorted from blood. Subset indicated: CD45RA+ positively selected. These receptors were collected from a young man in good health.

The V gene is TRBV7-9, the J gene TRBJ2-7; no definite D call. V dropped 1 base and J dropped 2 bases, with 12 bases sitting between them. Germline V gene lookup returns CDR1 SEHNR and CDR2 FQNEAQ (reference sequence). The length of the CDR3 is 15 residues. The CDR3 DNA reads TGTGCCAGCAGCTTAGAGGGCCTCGCACCCTACGAGCAGTACTTC. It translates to CASSLEGLAPYEQYF.

As DNA, the CDR3 is TGTGCCAGTAGCGTTGCTCGTGGTTTGGGGAATCAGCCCCAGCATTTT. This translates into CASSVARGLGNQPQHF. This sequence joins TRBV19 and TRBJ1-5; D is ambiguous. The CDR3 contains 16 residues. V gave up 6 bases and J gave up 4 bases, with 19 bases separating them. Germline V gene lookup returns CDR1 LNHDA and CDR2 SQIVND (reference sequence).

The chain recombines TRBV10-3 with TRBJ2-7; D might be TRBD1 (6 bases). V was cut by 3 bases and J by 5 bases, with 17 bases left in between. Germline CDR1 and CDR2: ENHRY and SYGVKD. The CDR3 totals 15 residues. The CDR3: CAISESPTGSHEQYF. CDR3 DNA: TGTGCCATCAGTGAATCCCCTACAGGGTCCCACGAGCAGTACTTC.

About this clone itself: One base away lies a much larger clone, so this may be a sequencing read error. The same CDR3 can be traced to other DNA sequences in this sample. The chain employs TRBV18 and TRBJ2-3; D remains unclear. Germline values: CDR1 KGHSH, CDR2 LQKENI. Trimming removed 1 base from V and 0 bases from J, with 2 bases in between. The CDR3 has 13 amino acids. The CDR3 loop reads CASSPLSTDTQYF. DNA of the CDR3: TGTGCCAGCTCACCACTGAGCACAGATACGCAGTATTTT.

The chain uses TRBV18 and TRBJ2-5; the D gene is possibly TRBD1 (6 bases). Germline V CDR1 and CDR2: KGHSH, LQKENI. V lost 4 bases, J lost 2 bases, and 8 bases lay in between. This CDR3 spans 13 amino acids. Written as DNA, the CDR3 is TGTGCCAGCTCACGGACAGCTCAAGAGACCCAGTACTTC. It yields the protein CASSRTAQETQYF.

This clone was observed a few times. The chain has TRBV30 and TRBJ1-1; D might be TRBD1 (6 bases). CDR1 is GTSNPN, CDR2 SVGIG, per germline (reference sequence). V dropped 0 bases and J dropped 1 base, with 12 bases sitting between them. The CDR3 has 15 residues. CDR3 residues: CAWSVLRGANTEAFF. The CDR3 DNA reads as TGTGCCTGGAGTGTACTCAGGGGAGCGAACACTGAAGCTTTCTTT. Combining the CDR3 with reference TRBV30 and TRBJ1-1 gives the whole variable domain SQTIHQWPATLVQPVGSPLSLECTVEGTSNPNLYWYRQAAGRGLQLLFYSVGIGQISSEVPQNLSASRPQDRQFILSSKKLLLSDSGFYLCAWSVLRGANTEAFFGQGTRLTVV.

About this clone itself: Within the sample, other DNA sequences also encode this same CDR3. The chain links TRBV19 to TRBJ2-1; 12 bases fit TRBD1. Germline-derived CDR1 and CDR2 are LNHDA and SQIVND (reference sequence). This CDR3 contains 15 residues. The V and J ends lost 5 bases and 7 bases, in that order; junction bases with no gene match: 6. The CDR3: CASSPGQGAYNEQFF. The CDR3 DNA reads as TGTGCCAGTAGTCCGGGACAGGGGGCTTATAATGAGCAGTTCTTC.

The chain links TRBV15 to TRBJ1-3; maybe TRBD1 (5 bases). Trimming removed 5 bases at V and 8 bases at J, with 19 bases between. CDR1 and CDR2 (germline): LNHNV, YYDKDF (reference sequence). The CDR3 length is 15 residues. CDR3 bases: TGTGCCACCAGCCGGACCCCGGGGCTCGGTGACACCATATATTTT. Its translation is CATSRTPGLGDTIYF.

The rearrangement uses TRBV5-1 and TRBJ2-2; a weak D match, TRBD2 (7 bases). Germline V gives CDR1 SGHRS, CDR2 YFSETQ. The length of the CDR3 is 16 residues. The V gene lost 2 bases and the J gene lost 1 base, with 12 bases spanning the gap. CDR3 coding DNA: TGCGCCAGCAGCTTTGCCGGGGGGCGGAACACCGGGGAGCTGTTTTTT. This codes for CASSFAGGRNTGELFF.

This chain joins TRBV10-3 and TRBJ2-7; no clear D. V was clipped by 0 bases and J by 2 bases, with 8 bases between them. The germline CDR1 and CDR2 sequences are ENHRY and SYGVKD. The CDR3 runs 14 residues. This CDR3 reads CAISESRIPYEQYF. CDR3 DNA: TGTGCCATCAGTGAGTCGCGCATACCCTACGAGCAGTACTTC.

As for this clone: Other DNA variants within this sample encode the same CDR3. This chain's CDR3 is CASSASTGPQETQYF. For the CDR3, the DNA is TGTGCCAGCAGCGCCTCAACAGGGCCGCAAGAGACCCAGTACTTC. This chain connects TRBV9 to TRBJ2-5; tentative D call: TRBD1 (6 bases). V lost 3 bases and J lost 2, with 14 bases in between. The CDR3 contains 15 residues. Germline assignment: CDR1 SGDLS and CDR2 YYNGEE.

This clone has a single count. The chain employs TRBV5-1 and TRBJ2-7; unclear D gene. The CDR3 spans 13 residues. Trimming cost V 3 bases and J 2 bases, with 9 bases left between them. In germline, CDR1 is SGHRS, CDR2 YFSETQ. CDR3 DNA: TGCGCCAGCAGCTATCCTGGGGCCTACGAGCAGTACTTC. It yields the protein CASSYPGAYEQYF.

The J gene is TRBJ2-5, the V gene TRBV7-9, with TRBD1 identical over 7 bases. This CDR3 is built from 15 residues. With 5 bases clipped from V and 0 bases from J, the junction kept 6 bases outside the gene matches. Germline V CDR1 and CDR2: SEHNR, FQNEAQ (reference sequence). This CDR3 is CASSGGQEYQETQYF. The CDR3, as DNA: TGTGCCAGCAGCGGCGGACAGGAGTACCAAGAGACCCAGTACTTC.

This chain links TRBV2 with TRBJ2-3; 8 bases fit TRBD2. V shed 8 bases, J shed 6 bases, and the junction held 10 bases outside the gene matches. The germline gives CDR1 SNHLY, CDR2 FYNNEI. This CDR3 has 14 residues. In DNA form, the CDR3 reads TGTGCCAGCGCCCTTCGGGGGGGACGCGATACGCAGTATTTT. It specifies CASALRGGRDTQYF.

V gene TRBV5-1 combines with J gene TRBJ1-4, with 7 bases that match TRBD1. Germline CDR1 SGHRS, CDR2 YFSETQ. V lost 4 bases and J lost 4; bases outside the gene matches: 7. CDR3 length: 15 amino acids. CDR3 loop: CASSPRRDSNEKLFF. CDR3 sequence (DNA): TGCGCCAGCAGCCCGAGACGGGACAGTAATGAAAAACTGTTTTTT.

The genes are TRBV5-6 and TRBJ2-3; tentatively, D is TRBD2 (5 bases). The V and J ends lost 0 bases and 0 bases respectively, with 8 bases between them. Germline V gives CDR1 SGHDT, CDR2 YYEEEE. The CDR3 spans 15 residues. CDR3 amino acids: CASSLGETSTDTQYF. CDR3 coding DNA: TGTGCCAGCAGCTTGGGGGAGACTAGCACAGATACGCAGTATTTT. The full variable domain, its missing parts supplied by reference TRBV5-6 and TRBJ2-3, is DAGVTQSPTHLIKTRGQQVTLRCSPKSGHDTVSWYQQALGQGPQFIFQYYEEEERQRGNFPDRFSGHQFPNYSSELNVNALLLGDSALYLCASSLGETSTDTQYFGPGTRLTVL.

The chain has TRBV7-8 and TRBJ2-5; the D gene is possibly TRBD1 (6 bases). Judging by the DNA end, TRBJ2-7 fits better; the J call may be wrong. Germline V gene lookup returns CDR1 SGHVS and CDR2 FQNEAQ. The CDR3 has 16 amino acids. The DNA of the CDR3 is TGTGCCAGCAGCTTAGGTGACAGGAAAGGCCTCTACGAGCAGTACTTC. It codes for CASSLGDRKGLYEQYF.

CDR3 amino acids: CASSGDRGYEQYF. CDR3 sequence (DNA): TGTGCCAGCAGCGGGGACAGGGGTTACGAGCAGTACTTC. The chain is built from TRBV5-6 and TRBJ2-7; TRBD1 aligns across 10 bases. The CDR3 totals 13 residues. V shed 4 bases and J 4 bases; nucleotides not matched to a gene: 2. Germline-derived CDR1 and CDR2 are SGHDT and YYEEEE.

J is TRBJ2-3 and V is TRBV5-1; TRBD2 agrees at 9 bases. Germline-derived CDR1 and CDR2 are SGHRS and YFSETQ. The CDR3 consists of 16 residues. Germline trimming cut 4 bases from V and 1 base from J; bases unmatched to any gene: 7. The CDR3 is CASSPIAGVRTDTQYF. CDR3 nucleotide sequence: TGCGCCAGCAGCCCAATAGCGGGGGTCCGCACAGATACGCAGTATTTT.

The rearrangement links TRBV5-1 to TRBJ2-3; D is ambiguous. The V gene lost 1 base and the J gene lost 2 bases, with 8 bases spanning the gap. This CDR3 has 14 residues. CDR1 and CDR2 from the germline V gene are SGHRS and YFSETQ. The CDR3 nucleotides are TGCGCCAGCAGCTTGTACCAGTCCACAGATACGCAGTATTTT. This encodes CASSLYQSTDTQYF. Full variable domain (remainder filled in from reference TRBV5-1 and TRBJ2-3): KAGVTQTPRYLIKTRGQQVTLSCSPISGHRSVSWYQQTPGQGLQFLFEYFSETQRNKGNFPGRFSGRQFSNSRSEMNVSTLELGDSALYLCASSLYQSTDTQYFGPGTRLTVL.

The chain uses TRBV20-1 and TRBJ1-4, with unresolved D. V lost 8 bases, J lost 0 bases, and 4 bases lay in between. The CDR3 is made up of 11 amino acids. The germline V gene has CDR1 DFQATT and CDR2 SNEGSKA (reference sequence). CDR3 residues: CSLATNEKLFF. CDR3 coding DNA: TGCAGTTTGGCAACTAATGAAAAACTGTTTTTT.

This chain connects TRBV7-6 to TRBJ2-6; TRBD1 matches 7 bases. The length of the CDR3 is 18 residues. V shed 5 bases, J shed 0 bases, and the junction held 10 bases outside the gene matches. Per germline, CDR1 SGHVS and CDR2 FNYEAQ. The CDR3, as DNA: TGTGCCAGCAGCCCGCTCCGACAGGGCCCCTCTGGGGCCAACGTCCTGACTTTC. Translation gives CASSPLRQGPSGANVLTF.

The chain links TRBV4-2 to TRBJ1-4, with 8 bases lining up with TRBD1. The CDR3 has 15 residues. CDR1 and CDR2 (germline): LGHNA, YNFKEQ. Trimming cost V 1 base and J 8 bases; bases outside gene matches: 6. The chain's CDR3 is CASSQVGTGSEKLFF. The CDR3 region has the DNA TGTGCCAGCAGCCAAGTTGGGACAGGATCCGAAAAACTGTTTTTT.

In nucleotides, the CDR3 is TGTGCCACCTTCACAGGGGTGGGGGAGCAGTTCTTC. Amino acid sequence: CATFTGVGEQFF. V is TRBV10-3 and J is TRBJ2-1; the match to TRBD1 covers 7 bases. Trimming cost V 10 bases and J 10 bases; bases outside gene matches: 10. Germline V lookup: CDR1 ENHRY, CDR2 SYGVKD. There are 12 residues in the CDR3.

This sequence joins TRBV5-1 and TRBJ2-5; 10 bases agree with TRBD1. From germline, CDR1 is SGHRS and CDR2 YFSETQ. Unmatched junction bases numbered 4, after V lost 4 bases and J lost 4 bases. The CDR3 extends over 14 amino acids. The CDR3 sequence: CASSPRDRGETQYF. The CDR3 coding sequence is TGCGCCAGCAGCCCGAGGGACAGGGGAGAGACCCAGTACTTC.

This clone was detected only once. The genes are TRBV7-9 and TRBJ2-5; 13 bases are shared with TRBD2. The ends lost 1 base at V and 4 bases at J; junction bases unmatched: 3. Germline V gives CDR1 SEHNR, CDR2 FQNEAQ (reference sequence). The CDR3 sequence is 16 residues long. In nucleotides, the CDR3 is TGTGCCAGCAGCTTAGAGGGACTAGCGGGACGAGAGACCCAGTACTTC. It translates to CASSLEGLAGRETQYF.

The CDR3 reads CASSLISQADYNEQFF. The CDR3 DNA sequence: TGCGCCAGCAGCTTGATCTCGCAGGCGGACTACAATGAGCAGTTCTTC. This chain joins TRBV5-1 and TRBJ2-1, with D unresolved. Germline V gene data show CDR1 as SGHRS and CDR2 as YFSETQ. This CDR3 contains 16 residues. The ends were cut back, 1 base at V and 3 bases at J, with 14 bases in the middle.